Described below is a single T cell receptor (beta chain) sequence and its context. Its cognate antigen is unknown. V lost 2 bases and J 7 bases, leaving 14 bases between the germline ends. CDR3 size: 14 residues. CDR1 is MNHEY and CDR2 is SVGAGI in the germline V gene. The sample comes from a study of shared clonotypes between healthy human individuals. General study findings and limits: Naive subsets, compared against memory subsets, generally had larger estimated richness values.

Profiled with immunoSEQ multiplex PCR; TCRdb holds only in-frame clones, not every one. The table includes nearly 1,000,000 clones, about three quarters detected once. The TCR originated in a man aged 18 to 35 in good health. Material: memory CD4+ T cells sorted from blood. Subset noted: CD45RA-negative fraction. This rearrangement joins TRBV6-5 to TRBJ1-1; D possibly corresponds to TRBD1 (6 bases). Here the CDR3 reads CASSYDWGADEAFF. In nucleotides, the CDR3 is TGTGCCAGCAGTTACGATTGGGGGGCGGATGAAGCTTTCTTT.